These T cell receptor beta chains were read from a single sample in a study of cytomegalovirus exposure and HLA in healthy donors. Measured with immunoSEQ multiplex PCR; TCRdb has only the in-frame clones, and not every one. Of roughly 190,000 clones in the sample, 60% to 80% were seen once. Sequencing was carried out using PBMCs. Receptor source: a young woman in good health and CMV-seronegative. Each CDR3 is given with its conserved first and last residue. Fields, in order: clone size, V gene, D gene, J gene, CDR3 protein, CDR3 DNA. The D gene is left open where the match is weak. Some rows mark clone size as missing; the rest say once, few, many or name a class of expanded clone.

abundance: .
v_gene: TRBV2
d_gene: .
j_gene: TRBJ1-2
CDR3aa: CASARDSLRSYGYTF
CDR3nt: TGTGCCAGCGCGAGGGATTCCTTACGGTCCTATGGCTACACCTTC

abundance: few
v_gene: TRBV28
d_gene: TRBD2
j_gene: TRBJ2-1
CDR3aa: CASSILAGNNEQFF
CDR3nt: TGTGCCAGCAGTATTCTAGCGGGAAACAATGAGCAGTTCTTC

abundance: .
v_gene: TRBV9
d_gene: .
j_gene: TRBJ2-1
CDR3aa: CASSVAGSSGNEQFF
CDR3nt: TGTGCCAGCAGCGTAGCCGGGAGTAGTGGCAATGAGCAGTTCTTC

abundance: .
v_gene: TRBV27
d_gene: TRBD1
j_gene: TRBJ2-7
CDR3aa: CASRTGTAAYEQYF
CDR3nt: TGTGCCAGCAGAACCGGGACAGCAGCCTACGAGCAGTACTTC

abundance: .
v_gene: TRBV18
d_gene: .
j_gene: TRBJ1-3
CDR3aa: CASSPLTAGAIPLGNTIYF
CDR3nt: TGTGCCAGCTCACCTTTAACCGCAGGGGCGATACCCTTAGGAAACACCATATATTTT

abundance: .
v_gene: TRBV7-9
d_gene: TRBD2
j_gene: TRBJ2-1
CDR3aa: CASSPSGSYNEQFF
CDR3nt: TGTGCCAGCAGCCCCAGCGGGAGCTACAATGAGCAGTTCTTC

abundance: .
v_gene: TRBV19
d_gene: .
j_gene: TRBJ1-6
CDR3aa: CASSDQGLNNSPLHF
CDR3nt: TGTGCCAGTAGCGACCAGGGACTCAACAATTCACCCCTCCACTTT

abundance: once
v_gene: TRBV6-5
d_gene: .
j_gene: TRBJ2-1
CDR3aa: CASSLKQEQFF
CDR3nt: TGTGCCAGCAGTCTCAAACAAGAGCAGTTCTTC

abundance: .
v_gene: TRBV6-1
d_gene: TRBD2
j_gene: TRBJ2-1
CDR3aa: CANSRGGEQFF
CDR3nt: TGTGCCAACTCCCGGGGGGGCGAGCAGTTCTTC

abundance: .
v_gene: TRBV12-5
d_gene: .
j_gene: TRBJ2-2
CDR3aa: CASGLVGGELFF
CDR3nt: TGTGCTAGTGGCCTAGTGGGCGGGGAGCTGTTTTTT

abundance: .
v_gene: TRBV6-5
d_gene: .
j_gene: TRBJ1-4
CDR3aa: CASRRPATNEKLFF
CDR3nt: TGTGCCAGCAGGAGGCCTGCAACTAATGAAAAACTGTTTTTT

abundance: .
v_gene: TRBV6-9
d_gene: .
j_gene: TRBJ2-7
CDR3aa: CASSYSSPAGQYF
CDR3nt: TGTGCCAGCAGTTATTCGAGTCCTGCTGGGCAGTACTTC

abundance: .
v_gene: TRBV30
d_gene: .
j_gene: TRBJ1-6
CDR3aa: CAWSVLAGGKSPLHF
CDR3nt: TGTGCCTGGAGTGTACTGGCGGGGGGTAAGTCACCCCTCCACTTT

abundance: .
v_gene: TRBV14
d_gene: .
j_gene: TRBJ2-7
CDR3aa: CASSQGAEQYF
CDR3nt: TGTGCCAGCAGCCAGGGGGCCGAGCAGTACTTC

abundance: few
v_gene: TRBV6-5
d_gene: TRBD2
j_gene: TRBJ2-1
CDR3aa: CVTSGGSYNEQFF
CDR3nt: TGTGTCACAAGCGGGGGTTCCTACAATGAGCAGTTCTTC